This entry features one T cell receptor (beta chain) sequence. TCRdb analysed the reads with MiXCR anew, one entry per CDR3 protein. The table records almost 500,000 distinct CDR3 sequences, about 11% of them present only once. This entry is derived from a study of T cell repertoires in cytomegalovirus infection. Across the study: In public TCR beta signatures, there were indications of both CMV infection and matching HLA type.

The source of this sequence is a human donor in good health (CMV status not recorded). Some clones in this sample may be carry-over from other donors' samples. The source material was PBMCs.

The CDR3 spells CASSLKHLTEAFF. The CDR3 DNA follows: TGTGCCAGCAGTTTAAAACACCTCACTGAAGCTTTCTTT. The chain recombines TRBV12-3 or TRBV12-4 with TRBJ1-1; D ambiguous. CDR3 length: 13 amino acids. V dropped 2 bases and J dropped 4 bases, with 8 bases sitting between them.